This TCR beta chain emerged from a study of blood T cell repertoires in COVID-19. The table came from immunoSEQ multiplex PCR; TCRdb's copy has only in-frame clones and leaves some out. The profile shows more than 60,000 clones, nearly 90% of them singletons. Germline V gives CDR1 MNHEY, CDR2 SVGAGI. Trimming cost V 7 bases and J 3 bases, with 12 bases left between them. The CDR3 runs 13 residues. This chain links TRBV6-5 with TRBJ1-1, with a weak D call TRBD1 (6 bases). The source material was peripheral blood. The sequence was obtained from a woman aged 45-60 years with active COVID-19. The CDR3 nucleotides read TGTGCCAGCATAACAGGGTGGGACACTGAAGCTTTCTTT. As protein: CASITGWDTEAFF.